This T cell receptor beta chain was sequenced in a study of memory CD4+ T cells and cytomegalovirus serostatus. Study details: Donors were healthy Belgian adults, some 10 CMV seropositive and fewer than 30 seronegative.

Single viable CD3+CD4+CD8-CD45RO+ cells were sorted as the memory CD4+ T cells. The germline CDR1 and CDR2 sequences are GTSNPN and SVGIG (reference sequence). This CDR3 has 17 residues. Trimming removed 1 base at V and 3 bases at J, with 22 bases between. In its sample, this clone is medium-sized. Profiling relied on immunoSEQ multiplex PCR, and the TCRdb table lists in-frame clones only, not all of them. The table has 30,000 to 40,000 clones, about 73% seen once; the top ten hold roughly 0.8%. The source material was memory CD4+ T cells from blood. This TCR was sampled from an adult in good health and CMV-seronegative. The chain uses TRBV30 and TRBJ2-7; D tentatively fits TRBD1 or TRBD2 (5 bases each). The CDR3 DNA is TGTGCCTGGAGTGGGGGGATAAGGGCCTCTTACCTCTACGAGCAGTACTTC. Amino acids: CAWSGGIRASYLYEQYF.